The 19 T cell receptor beta chains reported below all come from one sample, sequenced in a study of identical twins. TCRdb re-called the 5' RACE reads with MiXCR, one entry per CDR3 protein. The sample contains more than 1.5 million distinct CDR3 sequences, about 32% of which appear only once. Sequencing used cord blood. These receptors came from a newborn girl in good health.

This clonotype showed up just a few times. The CDR3 coding sequence is TGCAGTGCGCCTAACAGGGGGATTAATTCACCCCTCCACTTT. It codes for CSAPNRGINSPLHF. This chain joins TRBV20-1 and TRBJ1-6, with TRBD1 matching over 8 bases. Germline V gives CDR1 DFQATT, CDR2 SNEGSKA (reference sequence). The CDR3 spans 14 residues. Trimming cost V 6 bases and J 6 bases; bases outside gene matches: 7.

This clonotype showed up just a few times. The CDR3: CSASADREVMETQYF. The CDR3 DNA reads TGCAGTGCTAGTGCGGACAGGGAGGTGATGGAGACCCAGTACTTC. This chain uses TRBV20-1 with TRBJ2-5; 8 bases agree with TRBD1. Losses at the gene ends were 3 bases for V and 5 bases for J; bases not matched to a gene: 11. The germline gives CDR1 DFQATT, CDR2 SNEGSKA (reference sequence). CDR3 size: 15 residues.

The chain recombines TRBV7-2 with TRBJ2-7; 7 positions agree with TRBD2. Looked up from germline, CDR1 is SGHTA and CDR2 is FQGNSA. CDR3 size: 16 residues. J was trimmed by 7 bases and V by 2 bases; bases with no gene match: 14. CDR3 DNA: TGTGCCAGCAGCTTAAGCCCTGGACTAGGAAGTTGGGAGCAGTACTTC. This sequence encodes CASSLSPGLGSWEQYF.

This clonotype was counted a few times. The chain carries TRBV20-1 and TRBJ1-4; no clear D gene. Per the germline V gene, CDR1 is DFQATT and CDR2 is SNEGSKA (reference sequence). The CDR3 has 14 amino acids. V was trimmed by 6 bases and J by 4 bases, leaving 15 bases between them. The CDR3 is CSALTFSLNEKLFF. The CDR3 DNA follows: TGCAGTGCCTTGACATTTAGCCTTAATGAAAAACTGTTTTTT.

This clonotype was recorded a few times. The rearrangement joins TRBV5-1 to TRBJ1-6; D call uncertain. Looked up from germline, CDR1 is SGHRS and CDR2 is YFSETQ. CDR3 length: 15 amino acids. V was trimmed by 0 bases and J by 5 bases, leaving 9 bases between them. CDR3 in DNA: TGCGCCAGCAGCTTGGCGGGGTATAATAATTCACCCCTCCACTTT. This sequence encodes CASSLAGYNNSPLHF.

This clonotype was seen a few times. The CDR3: CASSQTVRNQPQHF. CDR3 coding DNA: TGTGCCAGCAGTCAGACAGTCCGAAATCAGCCCCAGCATTTT. The chain carries TRBV3-1 and TRBJ1-5, with D perhaps matching TRBD1 (5 bases). Trimming removed 6 bases from V and 4 bases from J, with 13 bases in between. Germline CDR1 reads LGHDT; CDR2 reads YNNKEL (reference sequence). CDR3 size: 14 residues.

This chain connects TRBV3-1 to TRBJ1-1; maybe TRBD1 (6 bases). This CDR3 has 15 residues. Germline V gene lookup returns CDR1 LGHDT and CDR2 YNNKEL (reference sequence). V lost 4 bases and J 6 bases, leaving 18 bases between the germline ends. The CDR3 reads CASSPAQGYYAEAFF. DNA of the CDR3: TGTGCCAGCAGCCCCGCACAGGGTTATTATGCTGAAGCTTTCTTT.

This CDR3 reads CAINPGKNTEAFF. The CDR3 nucleotides are TGTGCCATCAATCCAGGAAAGAACACTGAAGCTTTCTTT. The V call is TRBV10-3, the J call TRBJ1-1; D remains ambiguous. The germline V gene encodes CDR1 ENHRY and CDR2 SYGVKD. The CDR3 spans 13 residues. With 7 bases removed from V and 1 base from J, the gap between germline ends came to 10 bases.

This chain uses TRBV2 with TRBJ1-5; D is possibly TRBD1 (6 bases). Germline-derived CDR1 and CDR2 are SNHLY and FYNNEI. This CDR3 contains 15 residues. Trimming took 6 bases from V and 1 from J, leaving 13 bases between them. In DNA form, the CDR3 reads TGTGCCAGCAGGATAGGGGGAACGAGCAATCAGCCCCAGCATTTT. Protein: CASRIGGTSNQPQHF.

This clonotype has more than one count but fewer than ten. This chain joins TRBV7-2 and TRBJ1-2; a weak D match, TRBD1 (6 bases). The germline V gene has CDR1 SGHTA and CDR2 FQGNSA. There are 14 residues in the CDR3. The V and J ends lost 0 bases and 4 bases respectively, with 9 bases between them. The CDR3 is CASSLATGRYGYTF. CDR3 in DNA: TGTGCCAGCAGCTTAGCGACAGGACGCTATGGCTACACCTTC.

This clonotype was detected a few times. CDR3 region: CASSLEYFEQYF. CDR3 nucleotides: TGTGCCAGCAGTTTAGAGTATTTCGAGCAGTACTTC. The V call is TRBV28, the J call TRBJ2-7, with D uncertain. Germline CDR1 MDHEN, CDR2 SYDVKM. CDR3 length equals 12 residues. The V end lost 2 bases, the J end lost 6 bases, and 8 bases lay between the germline ends.

The chain is built from TRBV28 and TRBJ2-3; a weak D match, TRBD1 (7 bases). Looked up from germline, CDR1 is MDHEN and CDR2 is SYDVKM. V lost 7 bases and J lost 4, with 12 bases in between. This CDR3 region has 13 residues. CDR3 in DNA: TGTGCCAGCACCTCAGGGGGGCCAGATACGCAGTATTTT. Translating it yields CASTSGGPDTQYF.

This rearrangement joins TRBV20-1 to TRBJ2-5, with TRBD2 identical over 7 bases. The junction had 11 bases not matched to a gene; V was cut back by 4 bases and J by 0 bases. Germline CDR1 and CDR2: DFQATT and SNEGSKA (reference sequence). The CDR3 sequence is 16 residues long. The chain's CDR3 is CSATHWAGAYQETQYF. CDR3 bases: TGCAGTGCTACCCACTGGGCGGGAGCTTACCAAGAGACCCAGTACTTC.

The rearrangement links TRBV6-6 to TRBJ2-3; tentatively, D is TRBD1 (6 bases). Germline V gene sequence: CDR1 MNHNY, CDR2 SVGAGI (reference sequence). V lost 4 bases, J lost 2 bases, and 13 bases lay in between. The CDR3 runs 15 residues. The CDR3 nucleotides are TGTGCCAGCAGTTCATCCGACAGGATCACAGATACGCAGTATTTT. It specifies CASSSSDRITDTQYF.

For this clonotype: Sequence at one end of the junction differs from germline and may be a read error. This chain uses TRBV25-1 with TRBJ2-5, with D possibly matching TRBD1 (5 bases). Germline CDR1 MGHDK, CDR2 SYGVNS. This CDR3 is 16 amino acids long. This CDR3 reads CAGSEYQKGYQETQYF. In nucleotides, the CDR3 is TGTGCCGGCAGTGAATATCAAAAGGGGTACCAAGAGACCCAGTACTTC. Full variable domain (missing parts from reference TRBV25-1 and TRBJ2-5): EADIYQTPRYLVIGTGKKITLECSQTMGHDKMYWYQQDPGMELHLIHYSYGVNSTEKGDLSSESTVSRIRTEHFPLTLESARPSHTSQYLCAGSEYQKGYQETQYFGPGTRLLVL.

This clonotype was seen more than once but under ten times. V usage is TRBV5-1 and J usage is TRBJ1-1; D call uncertain. Germline V gene sequence: CDR1 SGHRS, CDR2 YFSETQ. The CDR3 contains 14 residues. Trimming stripped 6 bases from V and 0 bases from J, with 12 bases between. This chain's CDR3 is CASTPGPMNTEAFF. Written as DNA, the CDR3 is TGCGCCAGCACCCCCGGTCCCATGAACACTGAAGCTTTCTTT.

This clonotype showed up just a few times. This chain connects TRBV9 to TRBJ2-7; D remains ambiguous. The V end was cut by 0 bases, the J end by 2 bases, with 12 bases between. This CDR3 is built from 15 residues. CDR1 is SGDLS and CDR2 is YYNGEE in the germline V gene. The CDR3 DNA reads as TGTGCCAGCAGCGTAGGCCCGGGCACCACCTACGAGCAGTACTTC. It yields the protein CASSVGPGTTYEQYF.

This clonotype was detected once. One end of the junction does not line up with germline, which may come from a read error. V gene TRBV20-1 combines with J gene TRBJ2-1; 12 nucleotides line up with TRBD1. The J call is in doubt because the DNA end fits TRBJ2-7 better. The CDR3 spans 15 residues. Germline CDR1 and CDR2: DFQATT and SNEGSKA (reference sequence). The CDR3 loop is CSARDGTGGYNEQYF. CDR3 in DNA: TGCAGCGCTAGAGATGGGACAGGGGGCTACAATGAGCAGTACTTC.

This clonotype was recorded only once. Compared with germline, one end of the junction differs, possibly owing to a read error. The gene calls are TRBV7-9 and TRBJ2-3; the D is unclear. Looked up from germline, CDR1 is SEHNR and CDR2 is FQNEAQ (reference sequence). This CDR3 is built from 16 residues. As DNA, the CDR3 is TGTGTCAGCAGACAAAAATCGGGCGGCAGCACAGATACGCAGTATTTT. This encodes CVSRQKSGGSTDTQYF.